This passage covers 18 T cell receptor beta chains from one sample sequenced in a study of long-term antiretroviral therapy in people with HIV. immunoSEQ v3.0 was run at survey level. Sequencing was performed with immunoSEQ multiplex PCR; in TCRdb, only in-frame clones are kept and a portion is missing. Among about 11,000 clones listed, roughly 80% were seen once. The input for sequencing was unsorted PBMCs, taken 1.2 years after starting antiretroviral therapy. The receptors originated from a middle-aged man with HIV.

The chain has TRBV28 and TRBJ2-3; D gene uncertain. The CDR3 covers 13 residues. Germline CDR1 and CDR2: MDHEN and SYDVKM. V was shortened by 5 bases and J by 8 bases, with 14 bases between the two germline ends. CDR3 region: CASSLGPPGTQYF. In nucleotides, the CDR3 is TGTGCCAGCAGTCTAGGACCTCCTGGTACGCAGTATTTT.

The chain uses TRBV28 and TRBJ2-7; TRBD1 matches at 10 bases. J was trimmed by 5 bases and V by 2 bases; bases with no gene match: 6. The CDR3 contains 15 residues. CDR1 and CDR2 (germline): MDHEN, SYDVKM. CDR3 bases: TGTGCCAGCAGTTTAAGGGACAGGGGACTTCACGAGCAGTACTTC. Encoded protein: CASSLRDRGLHEQYF.

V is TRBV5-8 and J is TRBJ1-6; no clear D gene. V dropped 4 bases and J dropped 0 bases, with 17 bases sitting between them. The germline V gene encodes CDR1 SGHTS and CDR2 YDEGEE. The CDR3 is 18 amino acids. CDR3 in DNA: TGTGCCAGCAGCATACTGAAAGGGTCTAGCTCCTATAATTCACCCCTCCACTTT. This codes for CASSILKGSSSYNSPLHF.

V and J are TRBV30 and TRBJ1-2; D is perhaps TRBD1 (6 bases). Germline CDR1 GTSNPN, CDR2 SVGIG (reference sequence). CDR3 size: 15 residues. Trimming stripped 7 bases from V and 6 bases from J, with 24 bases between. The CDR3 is CAFYTTGPGKNGYTF. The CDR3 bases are TGTGCCTTTTATACTACAGGGCCGGGTAAAAATGGCTACACCTTC.

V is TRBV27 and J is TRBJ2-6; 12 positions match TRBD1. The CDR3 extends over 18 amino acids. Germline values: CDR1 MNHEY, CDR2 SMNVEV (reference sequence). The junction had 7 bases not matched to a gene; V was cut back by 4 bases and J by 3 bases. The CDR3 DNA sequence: TGTGCCAGCAGTTACGGGACAGGGGGCGCAAATGGGGCCAACGTCCTGACTTTC. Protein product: CASSYGTGGANGANVLTF.

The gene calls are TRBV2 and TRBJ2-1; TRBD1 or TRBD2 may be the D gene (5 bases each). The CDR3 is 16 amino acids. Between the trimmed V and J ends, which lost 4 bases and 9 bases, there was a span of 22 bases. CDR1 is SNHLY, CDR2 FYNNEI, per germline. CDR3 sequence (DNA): TGTGCCAGCAGTGCTTTGGGGCCGGGGAACACGGGTGAGCAGTTCTTC. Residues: CASSALGPGNTGEQFF. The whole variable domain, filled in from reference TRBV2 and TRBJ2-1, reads EPEVTQTPSHQVTQMGQEVILRCVPISNHLYFYWYRQILGQKVEFLVSFYNNEISEKSEIFDDQFSVERPDGSNFTLKIRSTKLEDSAMYFCASSALGPGNTGEQFFGPGTRLTVL.

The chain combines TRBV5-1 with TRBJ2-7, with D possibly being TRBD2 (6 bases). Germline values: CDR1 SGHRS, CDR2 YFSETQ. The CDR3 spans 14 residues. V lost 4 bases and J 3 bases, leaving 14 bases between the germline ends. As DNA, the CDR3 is TGCGCCAGCAGCCCAAGTGGAGGGTTCTACGAGCAGTACTTC. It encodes CASSPSGGFYEQYF.

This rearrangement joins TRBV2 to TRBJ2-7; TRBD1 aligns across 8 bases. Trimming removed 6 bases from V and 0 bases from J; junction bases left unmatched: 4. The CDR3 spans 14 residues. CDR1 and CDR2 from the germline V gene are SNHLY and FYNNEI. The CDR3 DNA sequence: TGTGCCAGCAGGGCAGGGGGCGTCTCCTACGAGCAGTACTTC. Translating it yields CASRAGGVSYEQYF.

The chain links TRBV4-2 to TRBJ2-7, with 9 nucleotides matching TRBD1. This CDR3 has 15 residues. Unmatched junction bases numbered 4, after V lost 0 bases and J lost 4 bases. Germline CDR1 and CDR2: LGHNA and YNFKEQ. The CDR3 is CASSQERGQGYEQYF. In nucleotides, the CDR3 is TGTGCCAGCAGCCAAGAAAGAGGACAGGGGTACGAGCAGTACTTC.

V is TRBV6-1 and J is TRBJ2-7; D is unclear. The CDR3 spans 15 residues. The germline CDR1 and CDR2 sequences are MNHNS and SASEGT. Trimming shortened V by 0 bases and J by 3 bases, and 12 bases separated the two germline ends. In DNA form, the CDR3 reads TGTGCCAGCAGTGAAGCACGAGGTGTGTTCTACGAGCAGTACTTC. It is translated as CASSEARGVFYEQYF.

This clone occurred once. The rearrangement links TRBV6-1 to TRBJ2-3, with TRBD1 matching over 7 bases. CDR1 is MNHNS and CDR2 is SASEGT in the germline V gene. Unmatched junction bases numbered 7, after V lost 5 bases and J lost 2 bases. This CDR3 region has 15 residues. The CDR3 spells CASSNTGDFTDTQYF. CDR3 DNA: TGTGCCAGCAGTAACACAGGGGATTTCACAGATACGCAGTATTTT.

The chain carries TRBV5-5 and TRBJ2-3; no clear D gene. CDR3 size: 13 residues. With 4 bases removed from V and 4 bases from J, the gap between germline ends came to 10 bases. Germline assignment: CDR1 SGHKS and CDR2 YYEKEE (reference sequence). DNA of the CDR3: TGTGCCAGCAGCGCCCTCCGGGCAGATACGCAGTATTTT. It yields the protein CASSALRADTQYF.

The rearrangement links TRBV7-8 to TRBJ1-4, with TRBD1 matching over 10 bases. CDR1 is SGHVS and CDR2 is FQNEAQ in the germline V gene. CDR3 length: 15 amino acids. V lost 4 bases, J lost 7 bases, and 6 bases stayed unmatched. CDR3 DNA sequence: TGTGCCAGCAGCTCAGGGACAGGGGACAGTGAAAAACTGTTTTTT. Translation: CASSSGTGDSEKLFF.

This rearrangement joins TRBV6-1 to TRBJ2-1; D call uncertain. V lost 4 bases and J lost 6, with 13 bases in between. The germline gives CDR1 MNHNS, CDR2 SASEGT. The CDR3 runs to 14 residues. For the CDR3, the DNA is TGTGCCAGCAGTGCAAGAAGGAGCACCAATGAGCAGTTCTTC. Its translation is CASSARRSTNEQFF.

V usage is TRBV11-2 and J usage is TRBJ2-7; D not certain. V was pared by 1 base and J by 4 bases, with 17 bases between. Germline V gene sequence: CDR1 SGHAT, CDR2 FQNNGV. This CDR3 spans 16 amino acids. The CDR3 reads CASSLAVSTARYEQYF. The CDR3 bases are TGTGCCAGCAGCTTAGCGGTGAGTACAGCCCGATACGAGCAGTACTTC.

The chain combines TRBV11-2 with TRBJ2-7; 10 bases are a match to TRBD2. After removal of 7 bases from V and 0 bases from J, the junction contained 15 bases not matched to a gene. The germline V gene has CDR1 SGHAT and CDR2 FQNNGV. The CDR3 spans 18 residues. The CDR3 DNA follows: TGTGCCAGCACCAAAGAGGGGCTAGCGGGGGTCAACTCCTACGAGCAGTACTTC. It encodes CASTKEGLAGVNSYEQYF.

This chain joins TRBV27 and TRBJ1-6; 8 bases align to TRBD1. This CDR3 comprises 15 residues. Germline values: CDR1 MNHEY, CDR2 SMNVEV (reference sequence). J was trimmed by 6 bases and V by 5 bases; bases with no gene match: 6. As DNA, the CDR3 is TGTGCCAGCAGTCCACGGGACAGGAGTAATTCACCCCTCCACTTT. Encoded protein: CASSPRDRSNSPLHF.

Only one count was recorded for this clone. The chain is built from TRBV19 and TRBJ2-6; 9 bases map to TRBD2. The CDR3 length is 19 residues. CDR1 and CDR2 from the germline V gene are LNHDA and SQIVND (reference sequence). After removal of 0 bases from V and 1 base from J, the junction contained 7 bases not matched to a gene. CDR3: CASSIDLAGFSSGANVLTF. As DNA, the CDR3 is TGTGCCAGTAGTATAGATCTAGCGGGATTTTCTTCTGGGGCCAACGTCCTGACTTTC.